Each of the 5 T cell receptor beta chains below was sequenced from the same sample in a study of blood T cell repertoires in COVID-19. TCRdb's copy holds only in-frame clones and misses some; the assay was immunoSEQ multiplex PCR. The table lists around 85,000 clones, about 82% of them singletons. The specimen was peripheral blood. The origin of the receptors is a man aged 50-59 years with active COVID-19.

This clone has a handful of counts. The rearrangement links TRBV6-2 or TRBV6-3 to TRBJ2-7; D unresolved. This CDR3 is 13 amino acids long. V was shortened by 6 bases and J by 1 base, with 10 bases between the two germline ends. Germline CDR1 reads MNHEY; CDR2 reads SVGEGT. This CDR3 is CASSGPSSYEQYF. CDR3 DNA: TGTGCCAGCAGCGGGCCGTCTTCCTACGAGCAGTACTTC.

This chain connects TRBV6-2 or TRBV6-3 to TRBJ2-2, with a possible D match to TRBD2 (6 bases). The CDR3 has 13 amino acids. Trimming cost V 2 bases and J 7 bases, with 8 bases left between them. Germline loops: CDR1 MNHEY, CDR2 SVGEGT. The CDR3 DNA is TGTGCCAGCAGTTACCTCGGGAGCGGGGAGCTGTTTTTT. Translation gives CASSYLGSGELFF.

CDR3 region: CASGGQGVRGTEAFF. The CDR3 DNA follows: TGTGCCAGCGGAGGACAGGGTGTTAGGGGGACTGAAGCTTTCTTT. The chain has TRBV6-5 and TRBJ1-1, with 8 bases aligning to TRBD1. Germline V gene sequence: CDR1 MNHEY, CDR2 SVGAGI. The trim removed 8 bases at V and 5 bases at J, leaving 13 bases unmatched. CDR3 size: 15 residues.

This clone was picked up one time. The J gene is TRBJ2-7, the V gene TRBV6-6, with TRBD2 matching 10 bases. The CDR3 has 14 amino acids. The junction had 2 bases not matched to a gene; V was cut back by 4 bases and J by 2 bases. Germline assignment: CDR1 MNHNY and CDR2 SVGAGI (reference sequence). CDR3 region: CASSSSGGPYEQYF. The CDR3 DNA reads TGTGCCAGCAGTTCTAGCGGGGGCCCCTACGAGCAGTACTTC.

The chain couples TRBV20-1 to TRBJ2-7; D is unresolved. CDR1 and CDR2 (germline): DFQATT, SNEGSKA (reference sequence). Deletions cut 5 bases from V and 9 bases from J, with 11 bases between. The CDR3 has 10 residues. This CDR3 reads CSARSNGQYF. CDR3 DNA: TGCAGTGCTCGTTCGAACGGGCAGTACTTC.